The 14 T cell receptor beta chains below come from one sample, sequenced in a study of T cells expressing NK-cell markers. TCRdb re-called the 5' RACE reads; one entry per CDR3 protein, DNA not given. The sample data list about 380,000 distinct CDR3 sequences. The sample was blood T cells: a sorted CD56 or NKG2C T cell subset, CD4+ or CD8+ T cells, or bulk PBMC T cells (not recorded which). The receptors originated from a man aged 18-70 years in good health.

The chain carries TRBV6-5 and TRBJ2-6. Per the germline V gene, CDR1 is MNHEY and CDR2 is SVGAGI. CDR3 length: 17 amino acids. CDR3 protein: CASSSYGRAPGANVLTF.

J is TRBJ2-2 and V is TRBV5-4. The CDR3 totals 15 residues. Germline CDR1 and CDR2: SGHNT and YYREEE (reference sequence). CDR3 sequence: CASSGVGQNTGELFF. Filled out from reference TRBV5-4 and TRBJ2-2, the complete variable domain reads ETGVTQSPTHLIKTRGQQVTLRCSSQSGHNTVSWYQQALGQGPQFIFQYYREEENGRGNFPPRFSGLQFPNYSSELNVNALELDDSALYLCASSGVGQNTGELFFGEGSRLTVL.

The chain carries TRBV7-3 and TRBJ2-1; TCRdb selects TRBD2, and the lack of DNA leaves this call unchecked. Germline V CDR1 and CDR2: SGHTA, FQGTGA. This CDR3 spans 16 amino acids. The CDR3 spells CASSLFGLAGRNEQFF.

The chain combines TRBV20-1 with TRBJ2-7; the TCRdb call, TRBD1, lacks DNA for checking. The CDR3 loop spans 13 amino acids. Germline V gene sequence: CDR1 DFQATT, CDR2 SNEGSKA (reference sequence). CDR3 residues: CSAQRDRVGEQYF.

The chain combines TRBV27 with TRBJ2-7; the D call from TCRdb, TRBD2, cannot be confirmed without DNA. CDR1 and CDR2 (germline): MNHEY, SMNVEV (reference sequence). The CDR3 covers 15 residues. The CDR3 here is CASSSTRTSGNEQYF.

The CDR3 sequence: CASRLAGGTQYF. V usage is TRBV12-3 or TRBV12-4 and J usage is TRBJ2-3. This CDR3 contains 12 residues.

The genes are TRBV9 and TRBJ2-4. Germline CDR1 SGDLS, CDR2 YYNGEE. This CDR3 region has 16 residues. CDR3 sequence reads: CASSVDGGLAKNIQYF.

V usage is TRBV7-2 and J usage is TRBJ1-3. The CDR3 has 17 amino acids. CDR1 SGHTA and CDR2 FQGNSA come from the germline V gene. The CDR3 spells CASRIESLGTAGNTIYF.

This chain joins TRBV30 and TRBJ1-2; TCRdb names TRBD1, which stays unverified in the absence of DNA. Germline assignment: CDR1 GTSNPN and CDR2 SVGIG (reference sequence). The CDR3 is made up of 12 amino acids. This CDR3 reads CAWSSTLGGYTF.

This rearrangement joins TRBV7-9 to TRBJ1-2. This CDR3 spans 14 amino acids. In germline, CDR1 is SEHNR, CDR2 FQNEAQ (reference sequence). CDR3 sequence reads: CASSPAGGPAGYTF.

J is TRBJ1-4 and V is TRBV25-1. Germline CDR1 is MGHDK and CDR2 is SYGVNS. The CDR3 is made up of 14 amino acids. The CDR3 region is CASSPRQVNEKLFF.

The chain employs TRBV20-1 and TRBJ1-1. This CDR3 contains 11 residues. Looked up from germline, CDR1 is DFQATT and CDR2 is SNEGSKA (reference sequence). The CDR3 is CSARTGPRAFF.

Here the CDR3 reads CATSDFVRTYEQYF. The chain has TRBV24-1 and TRBJ2-7. The CDR3 runs 14 residues. The germline CDR1 and CDR2 sequences are KGHDR and SFDVKD.

This chain joins TRBV29-1 and TRBJ2-3; TCRdb outputs TRBD1, but without DNA this stays unchecked. Germline CDR1 SQVTM, CDR2 ANQGSEA. CDR3 length: 13 residues. This CDR3 reads CSVDMGGVDTQYF.